This TCR beta chain was documented in a study of shared clonotypes between healthy human individuals. Regarding the study as a whole: Rarefaction showed that sequencing of sorted subsets was incomplete (despite large depth). Among donors, the sharing of clonotypes was expected to be influenced by sequencing depth.

Repertoires were generated with immunoSEQ multiplex PCR, while TCRdb's copy carries only in-frame clones and drops some. This table holds about 1 million clones, under 80% found once. It was into CD45RA+ naive and CD45RA-negative memory subsets that the CD4+ cells were split. The sample holds a few counts of this clone. What it binds is unknown. V lost 8 bases and J lost 5, with 18 bases in between. CDR1 is WSHSY and CDR2 is SAAADI in the germline V gene. The length of the CDR3 is 14 residues. This TCR derives from a man aged 18 to 30 in good health. The sample consisted of memory CD4+ T cells sorted from blood. Subset meaning: CD45RA-negative fraction. The J gene is TRBJ1-2, the V gene TRBV10-2; D is perhaps TRBD1 (6 bases). The DNA for the CDR3 is TGCGCCAGCCTCCCGCAGTCCACAGGGTATGGCTACACCTTC. It yields the protein CASLPQSTGYGYTF.